The TCR beta chain described here comes from a study of blood T cell repertoires in COVID-19. At the level of the study: Donors in the United States, Italy and Spain gave samples during acute or convalescent COVID-19. In each case, the material was cDNA or gDNA derived from T cells, B-cell-depleted T cells, or PBMCs.

In the original processing: Estimation of nucleated cell counts was performed using reference gene primer amplification. TCRdb's table, derived via immunoSEQ multiplex PCR, lists solely in-frame clones and lacks some. V and J calls and clone size come straight from that table; D and trimming were deduced from the DNA. The sample records tens of thousands of clones, 73% being singletons. The germline gives CDR1 SGHTA, CDR2 FQGNSA. Trimming shortened V by 4 bases and J by 7 bases, and 20 bases separated the two germline ends. This CDR3 is 16 amino acids long. The chain uses TRBV7-2 and TRBJ2-1; tentatively, D is TRBD1 (5 bases). The sequence was collected from a woman aged 50 to 65 with active or convalescent COVID-19. The sequencing input was peripheral blood. Written as DNA, the CDR3 is TGTGCCAGCAGCTCGGACACAAGTTATATAAAGAATGAGCAGTTCTTC. It is translated as CASSSDTSYIKNEQFF.